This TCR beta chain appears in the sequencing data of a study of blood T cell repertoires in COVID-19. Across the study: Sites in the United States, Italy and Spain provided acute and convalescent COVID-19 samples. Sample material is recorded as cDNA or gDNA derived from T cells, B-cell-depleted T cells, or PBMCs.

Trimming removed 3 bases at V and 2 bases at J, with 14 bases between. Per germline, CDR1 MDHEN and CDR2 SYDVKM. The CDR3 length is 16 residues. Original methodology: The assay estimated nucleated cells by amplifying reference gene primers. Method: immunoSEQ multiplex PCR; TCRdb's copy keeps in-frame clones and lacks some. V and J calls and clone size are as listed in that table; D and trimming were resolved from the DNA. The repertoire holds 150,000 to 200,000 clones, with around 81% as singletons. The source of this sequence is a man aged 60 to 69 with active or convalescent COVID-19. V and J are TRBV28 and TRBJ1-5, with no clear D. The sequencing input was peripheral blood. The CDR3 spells CASSFASGRGNQPQHF. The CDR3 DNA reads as TGTGCCAGCAGTTTCGCTTCGGGGAGGGGCAATCAGCCCCAGCATTTT.